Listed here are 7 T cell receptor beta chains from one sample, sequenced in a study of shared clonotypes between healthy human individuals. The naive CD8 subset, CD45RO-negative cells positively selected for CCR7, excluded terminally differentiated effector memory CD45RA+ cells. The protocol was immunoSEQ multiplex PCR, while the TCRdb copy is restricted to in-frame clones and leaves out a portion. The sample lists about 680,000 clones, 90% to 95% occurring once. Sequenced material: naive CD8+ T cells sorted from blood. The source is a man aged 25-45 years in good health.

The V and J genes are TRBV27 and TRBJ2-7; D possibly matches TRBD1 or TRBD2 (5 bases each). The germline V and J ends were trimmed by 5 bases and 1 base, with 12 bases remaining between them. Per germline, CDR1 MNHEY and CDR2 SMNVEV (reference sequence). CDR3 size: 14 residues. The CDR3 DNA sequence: TGTGCCAGCAGTGTGGGGGACGGATCCTACGAGCAGTACTTC. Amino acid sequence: CASSVGDGSYEQYF.

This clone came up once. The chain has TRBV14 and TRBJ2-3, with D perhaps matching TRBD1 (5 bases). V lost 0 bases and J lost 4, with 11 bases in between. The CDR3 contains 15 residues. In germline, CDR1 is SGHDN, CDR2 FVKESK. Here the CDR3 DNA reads TGTGCCAGCAGCCAAGAATTAGGGGTCGCAGATACGCAGTATTTT. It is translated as CASSQELGVADTQYF.

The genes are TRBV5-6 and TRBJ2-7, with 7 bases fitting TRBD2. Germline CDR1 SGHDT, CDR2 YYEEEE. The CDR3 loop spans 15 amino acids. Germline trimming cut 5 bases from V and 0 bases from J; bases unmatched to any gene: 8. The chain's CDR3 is CASRSRTRSSYEQYF. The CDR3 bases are TGTGCCAGCAGATCACGGACTAGGAGCTCCTACGAGCAGTACTTC.

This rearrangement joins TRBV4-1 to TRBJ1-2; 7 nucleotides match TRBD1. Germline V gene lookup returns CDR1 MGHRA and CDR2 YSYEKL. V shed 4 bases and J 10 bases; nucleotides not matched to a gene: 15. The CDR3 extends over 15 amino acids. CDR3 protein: CASSPEVDREVDYTF. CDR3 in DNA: TGCGCCAGCAGCCCGGAGGTCGACAGGGAAGTTGACTACACCTTC.

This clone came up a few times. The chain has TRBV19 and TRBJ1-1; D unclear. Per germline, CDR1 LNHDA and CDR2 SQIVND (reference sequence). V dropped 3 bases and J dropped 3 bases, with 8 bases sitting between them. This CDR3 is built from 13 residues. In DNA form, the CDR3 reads TGTGCCAGTAGTATCGAGCTGTACACTGAAGCTTTCTTT. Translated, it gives CASSIELYTEAFF.

The CDR3 DNA follows: TGTGCCAGCAGTTCAGGGGCGCAATACAATGAGCAGTTCTTC. It is translated as CASSSGAQYNEQFF. The rearrangement links TRBV27 to TRBJ2-1; tentative D call: TRBD1 (6 bases). CDR1 is MNHEY and CDR2 is SMNVEV in the germline V gene (reference sequence). This CDR3 contains 14 residues. Deletions cut 4 bases from V and 4 bases from J, with 11 bases between.

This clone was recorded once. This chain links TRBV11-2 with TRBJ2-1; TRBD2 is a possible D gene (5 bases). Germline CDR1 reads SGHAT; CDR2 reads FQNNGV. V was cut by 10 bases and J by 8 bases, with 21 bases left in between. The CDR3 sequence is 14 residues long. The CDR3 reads CATVSPGSAYEQFF. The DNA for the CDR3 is TGTGCCACGGTTTCCCCGGGGTCGGCCTATGAGCAGTTCTTC.